These T cell receptor beta chains were read from a single sample in a study of T cell repertoires in cytomegalovirus infection. TCRdb processed the reads anew with MiXCR; each CDR3 protein has one entry. Here the sample spans some 440,000 distinct CDR3 sequences, under 40% being singletons. The sample consisted of PBMCs. The origin of the receptors is a human donor in good health (CMV status not recorded). Some clones in this sample may be carry-over from other donors' samples. Each CDR3 is given with its conserved first and last residue. Fields, in order: J gene, clone size, V gene, D gene, CDR3 protein, CDR3 DNA. The D gene is left open where the match is weak. Clone sizes are given selectively: once, few, many, or a class where the clone is expanded.

j_call: TRBJ1-6; clone_size: NA; v_call: TRBV28; d_call: NA; cdr3_aa: CASSLSGINSTLHF; cdr3_nt: TGTGCCAGCAGTTTATCCGGGATTAATTCAACCCTCCACTTT
j_call: TRBJ1-5; clone_size: few; v_call: TRBV25-1; d_call: TRBD1; cdr3_aa: CASSSGQANQPQHF; cdr3_nt: TGTGCCAGCAGCTCAGGACAGGCCAATCAGCCCCAGCATTTT
j_call: TRBJ2-7; clone_size: NA; v_call: TRBV27; d_call: TRBD1; cdr3_aa: CASRRTGNNYEQYF; cdr3_nt: TGTGCCAGCAGACGGACAGGGAATAATTACGAGCAGTACTTC
j_call: TRBJ1-4; clone_size: NA; v_call: TRBV19; d_call: TRBD1; cdr3_aa: CASSKRGQGDEKLFF; cdr3_nt: TGTGCCAGTAGTAAACGAGGACAGGGCGATGAAAAACTGTTTTTT
j_call: TRBJ1-6; clone_size: few; v_call: TRBV7-2; d_call: NA; cdr3_aa: CASSFLQGGLNSPLHF; cdr3_nt: TGTGCCAGCAGCTTCTTACAGGGCGGGCTAAATTCACCCCTCCACTTT
j_call: TRBJ1-1; clone_size: many; v_call: TRBV7-2; d_call: TRBD1; cdr3_aa: CASSPTGAHTEAFF; cdr3_nt: TGTGCCAGCAGCCCCACAGGGGCGCACACTGAAGCTTTCTTT
j_call: TRBJ2-5; clone_size: many; v_call: TRBV19; d_call: NA; cdr3_aa: CASSISQGIRETQYF; cdr3_nt: TGTGCCAGTAGTATTTCGCAGGGGATAAGGGAGACCCAGTACTTC
j_call: TRBJ2-1; clone_size: NA; v_call: TRBV7-8; d_call: NA; cdr3_aa: CASSLGDTYNEQFF; cdr3_nt: TGTGCCAGCAGCTTAGGTGACACCTACAATGAGCAGTTCTTC
j_call: TRBJ1-5; clone_size: NA; v_call: TRBV12-3/TRBV12-4; d_call: NA; cdr3_aa: CASSQGFSNQPQHF; cdr3_nt: TGTGCCAGCAGTCAGGGTTTCAGCAATCAGCCCCAGCATTTT
j_call: TRBJ1-1; clone_size: NA; v_call: TRBV3-1; d_call: TRBD1; cdr3_aa: CASTFRGSQNTEAFF; cdr3_nt: TGTGCCAGCACCTTCAGGGGGTCACAGAACACTGAAGCTTTCTTT
j_call: TRBJ2-2; clone_size: few; v_call: TRBV28; d_call: TRBD2; cdr3_aa: CASRKEGGGIYTGELFF; cdr3_nt: TGTGCCAGCAGAAAGGAAGGCGGGGGGATTTACACCGGGGAGCTGTTTTTT
j_call: TRBJ2-1; clone_size: few; v_call: TRBV6-5; d_call: NA; cdr3_aa: CASSWGINNEQFF; cdr3_nt: TGTGCCAGCAGTTGGGGGATCAATAATGAGCAGTTCTTC
j_call: TRBJ2-4; clone_size: NA; v_call: TRBV7-6; d_call: TRBD2; cdr3_aa: CASSLNMSGGTRTLAKNIQYF; cdr3_nt: TGTGCCAGCAGCTTAAATATGTCGGGAGGGACAAGAACCCTAGCCAAAAACATTCAGTACTTC
j_call: TRBJ1-4; clone_size: NA; v_call: TRBV6-5; d_call: NA; cdr3_aa: CASRDPGEKLFF; cdr3_nt: TGTGCCAGCAGGGACCCCGGGGAAAAACTGTTTTTT
j_call: TRBJ1-6; clone_size: NA; v_call: TRBV6-8; d_call: NA; cdr3_aa: CASTPLGNSPLHF; cdr3_nt: TGTGCCAGCACACCTTTGGGGAATTCACCCCTCCACTTT
j_call: TRBJ1-5; clone_size: NA; v_call: TRBV7-2; d_call: NA; cdr3_aa: CTSSLSGSSNQPQHF; cdr3_nt: TGTACCAGCAGCTTAAGTGGCAGTAGCAATCAGCCCCAGCATTTT
j_call: TRBJ2-7; clone_size: many; v_call: TRBV7-8; d_call: NA; cdr3_aa: CASSLASGRGSYEQYF; cdr3_nt: TGTGCCAGCAGCCTAGCATCGGGCAGGGGATCTTACGAGCAGTACTTC
j_call: TRBJ1-2; clone_size: NA; v_call: TRBV28; d_call: TRBD1; cdr3_aa: CASSTRDRGQANYGYTF; cdr3_nt: TGTGCCAGCAGTACACGGGACAGGGGGCAAGCTAACTATGGCTACACCTTC
j_call: TRBJ2-7; clone_size: NA; v_call: TRBV6-2/TRBV6-3; d_call: NA; cdr3_aa: CASSYHRARANNEQYF; cdr3_nt: TGTGCCAGCAGTTACCACAGGGCTCGGGCTAACAACGAGCAGTACTTC
j_call: TRBJ1-1; clone_size: NA; v_call: TRBV11-2; d_call: TRBD1; cdr3_aa: CASAAGGGAGTEAFF; cdr3_nt: TGTGCCAGCGCAGCAGGGGGAGGGGCAGGCACTGAAGCTTTCTTT
j_call: TRBJ2-5; clone_size: NA; v_call: TRBV7-2; d_call: NA; cdr3_aa: CASSASIVETQYF; cdr3_nt: TGTGCCAGCAGCGCAAGCATCGTAGAGACCCAGTACTTC
j_call: TRBJ2-3; clone_size: many; v_call: TRBV7-2; d_call: NA; cdr3_aa: CASSFRRSTDTQYF; cdr3_nt: TGTGCCAGCAGCTTTCGACGGAGCACAGATACGCAGTATTTT
j_call: TRBJ2-3; clone_size: NA; v_call: TRBV7-2; d_call: NA; cdr3_aa: CASSQQGTDTQYF; cdr3_nt: TGTGCCAGCAGCCAACAGGGTACAGATACGCAGTATTTT
j_call: TRBJ2-5; clone_size: NA; v_call: TRBV6-2/TRBV6-3; d_call: TRBD2; cdr3_aa: CASTRLGSGGMETQYF; cdr3_nt: TGTGCCAGCACCAGATTAGGTAGCGGGGGGATGGAGACCCAGTACTTC
j_call: TRBJ2-2; clone_size: many; v_call: TRBV12-3/TRBV12-4; d_call: TRBD2; cdr3_aa: CASSLAGRGAPRATGELFF; cdr3_nt: TGTGCCAGCAGTTTAGCTGGGCGGGGGGCCCCCCGGGCCACCGGGGAGCTGTTTTTT
j_call: TRBJ2-7; clone_size: NA; v_call: TRBV25-1; d_call: TRBD1; cdr3_aa: CASSSRGSSYEQYF; cdr3_nt: TGTGCCAGCAGTTCCAGGGGGAGCTCCTACGAGCAGTACTTC
j_call: TRBJ1-5; clone_size: NA; v_call: TRBV6-2/TRBV6-3; d_call: NA; cdr3_aa: CASSRFRDGLRGNQPQHF; cdr3_nt: TGTGCCAGCAGTCGTTTCCGGGACGGCCTTCGAGGCAATCAGCCCCAGCATTTT
j_call: TRBJ1-1; clone_size: few; v_call: TRBV11-2; d_call: TRBD1; cdr3_aa: CASSPGQGVFGTEAFF; cdr3_nt: TGTGCCAGCAGCCCGGGACAGGGTGTATTCGGCACTGAAGCTTTCTTT
j_call: TRBJ1-1; clone_size: few; v_call: TRBV27; d_call: TRBD1; cdr3_aa: CASSLSQGSNTEAFF; cdr3_nt: TGTGCCAGCAGTCTCTCACAGGGGTCGAACACTGAAGCTTTCTTT
j_call: TRBJ2-3; clone_size: NA; v_call: TRBV20-1; d_call: NA; cdr3_aa: CSARDVTDTQSF; cdr3_nt: TGCAGTGCTAGAGATGTGACAGATACTCAGTCTTTT
j_call: TRBJ1-5; clone_size: NA; v_call: TRBV12-3/TRBV12-4; d_call: TRBD1; cdr3_aa: CARSLTTGWFSNQPQHF; cdr3_nt: TGTGCCAGAAGTTTAACGACAGGGTGGTTTAGCAATCAGCCCCAGCATTTT
j_call: TRBJ2-1; clone_size: few; v_call: TRBV7-6; d_call: NA; cdr3_aa: CASSSPDRSYNEQFF; cdr3_nt: TGTGCCAGCAGCTCCCCCGACAGGTCCTACAATGAGCAGTTCTTC
j_call: TRBJ2-3; clone_size: many; v_call: TRBV7-7; d_call: NA; cdr3_aa: CASSFNPLDLVDTQYF; cdr3_nt: TGTGCTAGCAGCTTCAACCCCTTGGATCTCGTAGATACGCAGTATTTT
j_call: TRBJ1-5; clone_size: few; v_call: TRBV6-6; d_call: NA; cdr3_aa: CASSSRNPVGNQPQHF; cdr3_nt: TGTGCCAGCAGTTCCCGGAACCCGGTGGGCAATCAGCCCCAGCATTTT
j_call: TRBJ1-3; clone_size: few; v_call: TRBV4-1; d_call: NA; cdr3_aa: CASSQDGGPGNTIYF; cdr3_nt: TGCGCCAGCAGCCAAGATGGAGGGCCCGGAAACACCATATATTTT